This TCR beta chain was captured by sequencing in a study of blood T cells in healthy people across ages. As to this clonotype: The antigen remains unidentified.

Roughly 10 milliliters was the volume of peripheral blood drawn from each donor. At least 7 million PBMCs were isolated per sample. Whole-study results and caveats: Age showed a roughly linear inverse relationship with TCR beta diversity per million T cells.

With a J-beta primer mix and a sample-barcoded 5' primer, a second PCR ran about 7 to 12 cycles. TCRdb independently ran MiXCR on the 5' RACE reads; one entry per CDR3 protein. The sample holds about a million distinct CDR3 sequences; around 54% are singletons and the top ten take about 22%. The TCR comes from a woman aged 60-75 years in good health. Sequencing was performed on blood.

The CDR3 sequence: CASSQRGISGANVLTF. CDR3 in DNA: TGTGCCAGCAGCCAGCGGGGGATCTCTGGGGCCAACGTCCTGACTTTC. J is TRBJ2-6 and V is TRBV3-1; 7 bases fit TRBD2. With 3 bases clipped from V and 0 bases from J, the junction kept 2 bases outside the gene matches. CDR3 length: 16 residues. The germline V gene has CDR1 LGHDT and CDR2 YNNKEL (reference sequence). Full variable domain (missing parts from reference TRBV3-1 and TRBJ2-6): DTAVSQTPKYLVTQMGNDKSIKCEQNLGHDTMYWYKQDSKKFLKIMFSYNNKELIINETVPNRFSPKSPDKAHLNLHINSLELGDSAVYFCASSQRGISGANVLTFGAGSRLTVL.